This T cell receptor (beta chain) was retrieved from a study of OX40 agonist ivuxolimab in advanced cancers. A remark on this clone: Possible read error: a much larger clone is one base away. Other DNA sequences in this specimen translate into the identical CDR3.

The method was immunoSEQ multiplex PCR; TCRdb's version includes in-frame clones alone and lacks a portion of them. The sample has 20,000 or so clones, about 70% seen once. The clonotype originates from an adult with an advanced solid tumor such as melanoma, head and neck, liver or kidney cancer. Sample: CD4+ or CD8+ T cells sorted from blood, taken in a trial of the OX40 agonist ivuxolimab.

CDR3 sequence: CASSPPGVSTDTQYF. The CDR3 bases are TGTGCCAGCAGCCCGCCCGGGGTTAGCACAGATACGCAGTATTTT. The rearrangement uses TRBV7-9 and TRBJ2-3; D is possibly TRBD2 (5 bases). This CDR3 is built from 15 residues. V was cut by 5 bases and J by 0 bases, with 12 bases left in between. The germline V gene has CDR1 SEHNR and CDR2 FQNEAQ (reference sequence).